A selection of T cell receptor beta chains follows, all from one sample in a study of shared clonotypes between healthy human individuals. This table comes from immunoSEQ multiplex PCR, and its TCRdb copy is limited to in-frame clones, with some not included. The data show roughly 1,100,000 clones, roughly 70% seen once. The sequenced sample was memory CD4+ T cells sorted from blood. These TCRs come from a man aged 18-30 years in good health. Each CDR3 is given with its conserved first and last residue. A D gene is named only where the DNA matches it firmly. Expanded clones get a size class; other rows say once, few or many, or leave the size out.

D: NA; size: NA; J: TRBJ1-1; V: TRBV11-2; CDR3: CASSPRTLKSMNTEAFF; DNA: TGTGCCAGCAGCCCACGGACCTTAAAAAGCATGAACACTGAAGCTTTCTTT
D: NA; size: NA; J: TRBJ1-3; V: TRBV5-1; CDR3: CASSLAGQPNTIYF; DNA: TGCGCCAGCAGCTTGGCCGGACAGCCCAACACCATATATTTT
D: NA; size: NA; J: TRBJ2-5; V: TRBV5-6; CDR3: CASSIGHRGALLLETQYF; DNA: TGTGCCAGCAGCATAGGACATAGGGGAGCGCTATTACTAGAGACCCAGTACTTC
D: NA; size: NA; J: TRBJ1-4; V: TRBV28; CDR3: CASSLPPGRKREAEKLFF; DNA: TGTGCCAGCAGCCTACCCCCGGGCCGTAAACGAGAAGCGGAAAAACTGTTTTTT
D: NA; size: NA; J: TRBJ2-3; V: TRBV2; CDR3: CASRQDLNTDTQYF; DNA: TGTGCCAGCAGACAGGACTTAAACACAGATACGCAGTATTTT
D: NA; size: NA; J: TRBJ2-2; V: TRBV7-3; CDR3: CASSDLAGELFF; DNA: TGTGCCAGCAGCGACTTGGCCGGGGAGCTGTTTTTT
D: NA; size: NA; J: TRBJ1-3; V: TRBV6-5; CDR3: CASSYKGLSGNTIYF; DNA: TGTGCCAGCAGTTACAAGGGACTCTCTGGAAACACCATATATTTT
D: NA; size: NA; J: TRBJ2-7; V: TRBV7-2; CDR3: CASSSGGQPIYEQYF; DNA: TGTGCCAGCAGCTCGGGGGGACAGCCAATCTACGAGCAGTACTTC
D: TRBD1; size: NA; J: TRBJ2-2; V: TRBV7-2; CDR3: CASSALTGVDGELFF; DNA: TGTGCCAGCAGCGCCCTGACAGGGGTTGACGGGGAGCTGTTTTTT
D: NA; size: NA; J: TRBJ2-5; V: TRBV14; CDR3: CASSRGYRETQYF; DNA: TGTGCCAGCAGCAGGGGCTACAGGGAGACCCAGTACTTC
D: TRBD1; size: NA; J: TRBJ2-5; V: TRBV7-7; CDR3: CASSQSEGAKTQYF; DNA: TGTGCTAGCAGCCAATCAGAGGGGGCGAAGACCCAGTACTTC
D: NA; size: NA; J: TRBJ2-2; V: TRBV28; CDR3: CASSLWRVRGGELFF; DNA: TGTGCCAGCAGTTTATGGCGGGTCAGGGGCGGGGAGCTGTTTTTT
D: TRBD1; size: NA; J: TRBJ1-2; V: TRBV2; CDR3: CASRGDRGIYGYTF; DNA: TGTGCCAGCAGGGGGGACAGGGGGATTTATGGCTACACCTTC
D: TRBD2; size: NA; J: TRBJ2-1; V: TRBV18; CDR3: CASSPLGAGEGDEQFF; DNA: TGTGCCAGCTCACCATTAGGAGCGGGAGAGGGCGATGAGCAGTTCTTC
D: NA; size: NA; J: TRBJ1-3; V: TRBV5-4; CDR3: CASSGGAGVGNTIYF; DNA: TGTGCCAGCAGCGGGGGGGCAGGGGTCGGAAACACCATATATTTT
D: NA; size: NA; J: TRBJ2-1; V: TRBV5-1; CDR3: CASSLTSQGSYNEQFF; DNA: TGCGCCAGCAGCCTGACTAGTCAGGGCTCCTACAATGAGCAGTTCTTC
D: TRBD2; size: NA; J: TRBJ2-7; V: TRBV5-1; CDR3: CASSGLAGGGNEQYF; DNA: TGCGCCAGCAGCGGGCTAGCGGGGGGAGGAAACGAGCAGTACTTC
D: NA; size: NA; J: TRBJ2-5; V: TRBV19; CDR3: CASSPTPSGETQYF; DNA: TGTGCCAGTAGTCCTACCCCCTCGGGCGAGACCCAGTACTTC
D: NA; size: NA; J: TRBJ2-7; V: TRBV4-1; CDR3: CASSQDLWLEQYF; DNA: TGCGCCAGCAGCCAAGACCTCTGGCTCGAGCAGTACTTC
D: NA; size: NA; J: TRBJ1-2; V: TRBV30; CDR3: CAWSVNSSPYGYTF; DNA: TGTGCCTGGAGTGTAAACAGCTCCCCCTATGGCTACACCTTC
D: NA; size: NA; J: TRBJ1-1; V: TRBV19; CDR3: CASSIVLGPNTEAFF; DNA: TGTGCCAGTAGTATAGTTCTTGGACCGAACACTGAAGCTTTCTTT
D: NA; size: NA; J: TRBJ1-5; V: TRBV30; CDR3: CAWSGGDSNQPQHF; DNA: TGTGCCTGGAGTGGTGGGGATAGCAATCAGCCCCAGCATTTT
D: TRBD2; size: NA; J: TRBJ2-5; V: TRBV7-2; CDR3: CASSRYIAGGPEETQYF; DNA: TGTGCCAGCAGCCGGTACATAGCGGGAGGGCCAGAAGAGACCCAGTACTTC
D: TRBD1; size: NA; J: TRBJ1-2; V: TRBV4-1; CDR3: CASSRGQGDYGYTF; DNA: TGCGCCAGCAGCCGCGGACAGGGGGACTATGGCTACACCTTC
D: TRBD1; size: NA; J: TRBJ1-6; V: TRBV14; CDR3: CASSRTGNNSPLHF; DNA: TGTGCCAGCAGTCGGACAGGGAATAATTCACCCCTCCACTTT
D: NA; size: NA; J: TRBJ2-5; V: TRBV28; CDR3: CASSPDSQETQYF; DNA: TGTGCCAGCAGTCCTGACAGCCAAGAGACCCAGTACTTC
D: TRBD2; size: few; J: TRBJ2-7; V: TRBV2; CDR3: CASSAVAGWVQWYF; DNA: TGTGCCAGCAGCGCCGTAGCGGGATGGGTGCAATGGTACTTC
D: NA; size: NA; J: TRBJ1-6; V: TRBV2; CDR3: CASRASSSYNSPLHF; DNA: TGTGCCAGCAGGGCTTCAAGCTCCTATAATTCACCCCTCCACTTT
D: TRBD2; size: NA; J: TRBJ2-1; V: TRBV7-2; CDR3: CASSRNGLANEQFF; DNA: TGTGCCAGCAGCCGAAATGGACTAGCCAATGAGCAGTTCTTC
D: TRBD1; size: few; J: TRBJ1-6; V: TRBV10-2; CDR3: CASRADRVSSPLHF; DNA: TGCGCCAGCAGAGCGGACAGGGTCAGTTCACCCCTCCACTTT
D: NA; size: many; J: TRBJ1-1; V: TRBV2; CDR3: CASSERTEAFF; DNA: TGTGCCAGCAGTGAACGGACTGAAGCTTTCTTT
D: NA; size: NA; J: TRBJ1-1; V: TRBV6-5; CDR3: CASSYSRQPRAAFF; DNA: TGTGCCAGCAGTTACTCGAGGCAGCCCAGGGCAGCTTTCTTT
D: NA; size: NA; J: TRBJ1-1; V: TRBV10-3; CDR3: CAAIGRAGDTEAFF; DNA: TGTGCCGCCATAGGCCGGGCCGGCGACACTGAAGCTTTCTTT